Listed below are T cell receptor beta chains from one sample, sequenced in a study of regulatory and conventional T cells in RAG deficiency. Libraries were prepared by immunoSEQ multiplex PCR; TCRdb keeps only in-frame clonotypes and omits some of them. The table records over 45,000 clones, about 90% of them present only once. This sample also belongs to another study, concerning regulatory T cells.

Material for sequencing was CD4+ effector T cells sorted from blood. The origin of the receptors is a human donor in good health. Both conserved end residues are part of each CDR3. Fields, in order: J gene, D gene, clone size, V gene, CDR3 DNA, CDR3 protein. The D gene is left open where the match is weak. Expanded clones get a size class; other rows say once, few or many, or leave the size out.

j_gene: TRBJ1-5; d_gene: TRBD1; abundance: NA; v_gene: TRBV7-2; CDR3nt: TGTGCCAGCAGCTTAGACAGGGGGCTTTTTCAGCCCCAGCATTTT; CDR3aa: CASSLDRGLFQPQHF
j_gene: TRBJ2-1; d_gene: TRBD2; abundance: NA; v_gene: TRBV27; CDR3nt: TGTGCCAGCAGTTATGAGAGCGGGGGCAACTACAATGAGCAGTTCTTC; CDR3aa: CASSYESGGNYNEQFF
j_gene: TRBJ1-1; d_gene: NA; abundance: once; v_gene: TRBV6-5; CDR3nt: TGTGCCAGCAGCCGCCGGAGCGTCACTGAAGCTTTCTTT; CDR3aa: CASSRRSVTEAFF
j_gene: TRBJ1-4; d_gene: NA; abundance: NA; v_gene: TRBV5-8; CDR3nt: TGTGCCAGCATTTCAGCGTTCGGGGCCTATGAAAAACTGTTTTTT; CDR3aa: CASISAFGAYEKLFF
j_gene: TRBJ2-7; d_gene: NA; abundance: NA; v_gene: TRBV15; CDR3nt: TGTGCCGCCAGCAGAGGGCTAGGGCCCCAGTACTTC; CDR3aa: CAASRGLGPQYF
j_gene: TRBJ2-1; d_gene: NA; abundance: NA; v_gene: TRBV2; CDR3nt: TGTGCCAGCAGCCTCGGACGGCTAGACTTACACAATGAGCAGTTCTTC; CDR3aa: CASSLGRLDLHNEQFF
j_gene: TRBJ1-5; d_gene: NA; abundance: NA; v_gene: TRBV18; CDR3nt: TGTGCCAGCTCACCATCGGGGAGCAATCAGCCCCAGCATTTT; CDR3aa: CASSPSGSNQPQHF
j_gene: TRBJ2-7; d_gene: NA; abundance: NA; v_gene: TRBV6-5; CDR3nt: TGTGCCAGCAGGGGCAGCGCATTCTACGAGCAGTACTTC; CDR3aa: CASRGSAFYEQYF
j_gene: TRBJ1-2; d_gene: NA; abundance: NA; v_gene: TRBV5-4; CDR3nt: TGTGCCAGCAGCTTGGCGGGGGCAGGAGAGAATGGCTACACCTTC; CDR3aa: CASSLAGAGENGYTF
j_gene: TRBJ2-7; d_gene: TRBD1; abundance: NA; v_gene: TRBV6-5; CDR3nt: TGTGCCAGCAGTCGCGACAGGGGGGACGAGCAGTACTTC; CDR3aa: CASSRDRGDEQYF
j_gene: TRBJ2-2; d_gene: NA; abundance: NA; v_gene: TRBV2; CDR3nt: TGTGCCAGCAGTGATGGAACCGCTGGGACCGGGGAGCTGTTTTTT; CDR3aa: CASSDGTAGTGELFF
j_gene: TRBJ1-3; d_gene: NA; abundance: NA; v_gene: TRBV5-1; CDR3nt: TGCGCCAGCAGGATGACAGCGGGAAACACCATATATTTT; CDR3aa: CASRMTAGNTIYF
j_gene: TRBJ2-5; d_gene: TRBD1; abundance: NA; v_gene: TRBV6-1; CDR3nt: TGTGCCAGCAGTCGACAGGGGCAAGAGACCCAGTACTTC; CDR3aa: CASSRQGQETQYF
j_gene: TRBJ1-5; d_gene: TRBD1; abundance: NA; v_gene: TRBV7-8; CDR3nt: TGTGCCAGCAGCTTATCGGTGGTGCAGGACAGGGGGCAGCCCCAGCATTTT; CDR3aa: CASSLSVVQDRGQPQHF
j_gene: TRBJ1-2; d_gene: NA; abundance: NA; v_gene: TRBV7-9; CDR3nt: TGTGCCAGCAGCTTAGGATCCTATGGCTACACCTTC; CDR3aa: CASSLGSYGYTF
j_gene: TRBJ2-5; d_gene: TRBD2; abundance: NA; v_gene: TRBV5-1; CDR3nt: TGCGCCAGCAAGGGTAATAGCGGGGCCCAAGAGACCCAGTACTTC; CDR3aa: CASKGNSGAQETQYF
j_gene: TRBJ2-7; d_gene: NA; abundance: NA; v_gene: TRBV6-1; CDR3nt: TGTGCCAGCAGCCTAGGGTGGGGGGCGTACGAGCAGTACTTC; CDR3aa: CASSLGWGAYEQYF
j_gene: TRBJ2-7; d_gene: TRBD2; abundance: NA; v_gene: TRBV18; CDR3nt: TGTGCCAGCGCCCCGACCCGGGGGGACTACGAGCAGTACTTC; CDR3aa: CASAPTRGDYEQYF
j_gene: TRBJ1-2; d_gene: NA; abundance: NA; v_gene: TRBV6-1; CDR3nt: TGTGCCAGCAGTGAAACAGGACCGTATGGCTACACCTTC; CDR3aa: CASSETGPYGYTF
j_gene: TRBJ2-7; d_gene: TRBD2; abundance: NA; v_gene: TRBV30; CDR3nt: TGTGCCTGGAGTGTATCGAGGACTAGCGGGAGAAAGGGGCCGAGGGAGCAGTACTTC; CDR3aa: CAWSVSRTSGRKGPREQYF
j_gene: TRBJ2-5; d_gene: NA; abundance: NA; v_gene: TRBV6-5; CDR3nt: TGTGCCAGCAGTTCAGACGCTCAAGAGACCCAGTACTTC; CDR3aa: CASSSDAQETQYF
j_gene: TRBJ2-3; d_gene: NA; abundance: once; v_gene: TRBV10-3; CDR3nt: TGTGCCATCAGTCCTAGGTCCGGGAAACTCACAGATACGCAGTATTTT; CDR3aa: CAISPRSGKLTDTQYF
j_gene: TRBJ1-4; d_gene: TRBD1; abundance: NA; v_gene: TRBV5-4; CDR3nt: TGTGCCAGCAGCCCCGGGACAGGCTATAATGAAAAACTGTTTTTT; CDR3aa: CASSPGTGYNEKLFF
j_gene: TRBJ2-1; d_gene: NA; abundance: once; v_gene: TRBV10-2; CDR3nt: TGCGCCAGCTGTCGGGAGTCAAACAATGAGCAGTTCTTC; CDR3aa: CASCRESNNEQFF
j_gene: TRBJ1-2; d_gene: TRBD1; abundance: NA; v_gene: TRBV27; CDR3nt: TGTGCCAGCAGTGGGACAGGCGGCGGCTACACCTTC; CDR3aa: CASSGTGGGYTF
j_gene: TRBJ2-3; d_gene: NA; abundance: NA; v_gene: TRBV6-5; CDR3nt: TGTGCCAGCACCTACACAGATACGCAGTATTTT; CDR3aa: CASTYTDTQYF
j_gene: TRBJ2-7; d_gene: NA; abundance: NA; v_gene: TRBV28; CDR3nt: TGTGCCAGCAGTCTCAGGGTCGTAGGGCAGTACTTC; CDR3aa: CASSLRVVGQYF
j_gene: TRBJ1-1; d_gene: NA; abundance: NA; v_gene: TRBV27; CDR3nt: TGTGCCAGCAGACAGAGTCCCAAGGGGAACACTGAAGCTTTCTTT; CDR3aa: CASRQSPKGNTEAFF
j_gene: TRBJ2-7; d_gene: NA; abundance: NA; v_gene: TRBV7-9; CDR3nt: TGTGCCAGCACCACCTCGGGGGTCGTTTTAAGTGAGCAGTACTTC; CDR3aa: CASTTSGVVLSEQYF
j_gene: TRBJ1-4; d_gene: NA; abundance: NA; v_gene: TRBV5-1; CDR3nt: TGCGCCAGCAGCCCCACGGGGGGGACATATAATGAAAAACTGTTTTTT; CDR3aa: CASSPTGGTYNEKLFF
j_gene: TRBJ1-4; d_gene: NA; abundance: once; v_gene: TRBV10-2; CDR3nt: TGCGCCAGCAGTGAGTCAGGTTTAGGTGAAAAACTGTTTTTT; CDR3aa: CASSESGLGEKLFF
j_gene: TRBJ2-1; d_gene: NA; abundance: once; v_gene: TRBV19; CDR3nt: TGTGCCAGTAGTATACTCGCCAGCCAGAGCTCCTACAATGAGCAGTTCTTC; CDR3aa: CASSILASQSSYNEQFF
j_gene: TRBJ2-7; d_gene: NA; abundance: NA; v_gene: TRBV7-8; CDR3nt: TGTGCCAGCAGCCCCCTAACCGAGCAGTACTTC; CDR3aa: CASSPLTEQYF
j_gene: TRBJ1-1; d_gene: NA; abundance: once; v_gene: TRBV19; CDR3nt: TGTGCCAGCCGGGGGACCTCCAACACTGAAGCTTTCTTT; CDR3aa: CASRGTSNTEAFF
j_gene: TRBJ2-1; d_gene: NA; abundance: NA; v_gene: TRBV19; CDR3nt: TGTGCCAGTAGTATAGGGACACAGCCCTACAATGAGCAGTTCTTC; CDR3aa: CASSIGTQPYNEQFF
j_gene: TRBJ1-3; d_gene: TRBD1; abundance: NA; v_gene: TRBV18; CDR3nt: TGTGCCAGCTCACCGACCGGGACAGGGAGCTCTGGAAACACCATATATTTT; CDR3aa: CASSPTGTGSSGNTIYF
j_gene: TRBJ2-1; d_gene: TRBD1; abundance: NA; v_gene: TRBV18; CDR3nt: TGTGCCAGCTCACCCGAGGGACAGGGGTTCTATGAGCAGTTCTTC; CDR3aa: CASSPEGQGFYEQFF
j_gene: TRBJ2-3; d_gene: TRBD2; abundance: NA; v_gene: TRBV5-1; CDR3nt: TGCGCCAGCAGCCCCGGGACTAGCGGGGGAATGAGGGATACGCAGTATTTT; CDR3aa: CASSPGTSGGMRDTQYF
j_gene: TRBJ2-7; d_gene: TRBD1; abundance: NA; v_gene: TRBV7-6; CDR3nt: TGTGCCAGCAGCTTAGGCCCCGACCGGGACAGCATCTCCTACGAGCAGTACTTC; CDR3aa: CASSLGPDRDSISYEQYF
j_gene: TRBJ2-7; d_gene: NA; abundance: NA; v_gene: TRBV29-1; CDR3nt: TGCAGCGCCGAATCTCCTCGGACCTACGAGCAGTACTTC; CDR3aa: CSAESPRTYEQYF
j_gene: TRBJ1-2; d_gene: NA; abundance: few; v_gene: TRBV19; CDR3nt: TGTGCCAGTAGTGCAGACAGCTCAACCTATGGCTACACCTTC; CDR3aa: CASSADSSTYGYTF
j_gene: TRBJ2-3; d_gene: NA; abundance: NA; v_gene: TRBV23-1; CDR3nt: TGCGCCAGCAGTCCCCGGGGGCCTAGTGGAGATACGCAGTATTTT; CDR3aa: CASSPRGPSGDTQYF
j_gene: TRBJ2-7; d_gene: NA; abundance: NA; v_gene: TRBV5-1; CDR3nt: TGCGCCAGCAGCTTGGTTGTGCTTCCCTACGAGCAGTACTTC; CDR3aa: CASSLVVLPYEQYF
j_gene: TRBJ2-3; d_gene: NA; abundance: NA; v_gene: TRBV7-7; CDR3nt: TGTGCTAGCAGCTTATATGGGGACGGCAGTGGTGCAGATACGCAGTATTTT; CDR3aa: CASSLYGDGSGADTQYF
j_gene: TRBJ1-6; d_gene: TRBD1; abundance: NA; v_gene: TRBV10-2; CDR3nt: TGCGCCAGCAGTGTAGGGACAGGACTTAATTCACCCCTCCACTTT; CDR3aa: CASSVGTGLNSPLHF
j_gene: TRBJ2-7; d_gene: TRBD2; abundance: once; v_gene: TRBV6-5; CDR3nt: TGTGCCAGCAGTTACGGGCCGGGGGGGTCCTACGAGCAGTACTTC; CDR3aa: CASSYGPGGSYEQYF
j_gene: TRBJ2-5; d_gene: NA; abundance: NA; v_gene: TRBV6-6; CDR3nt: TGTGCCAGCAGTTACTCGAACCCAGGGTCTGGGGAGACCCAGTACTTC; CDR3aa: CASSYSNPGSGETQYF
j_gene: TRBJ2-2; d_gene: NA; abundance: NA; v_gene: TRBV7-3; CDR3nt: TGTGCCAGCAGCCAAGCCAGGGGGGACACCGGGGAGCTGTTTTTT; CDR3aa: CASSQARGDTGELFF
j_gene: TRBJ2-7; d_gene: TRBD2; abundance: NA; v_gene: TRBV11-3; CDR3nt: TGTGCCAGCAGCCCCCGATCGGGACTAGCGGAGGGCTCCTACTTGCACGAGCAGTACTTC; CDR3aa: CASSPRSGLAEGSYLHEQYF
j_gene: TRBJ1-6; d_gene: NA; abundance: NA; v_gene: TRBV5-1; CDR3nt: TGCGCCAGCAGCTTTGACATCACAGGCAATTCACCCCTCCACTTT; CDR3aa: CASSFDITGNSPLHF
j_gene: TRBJ1-4; d_gene: NA; abundance: NA; v_gene: TRBV10-1; CDR3nt: TGCGCCAGCACTTGGAAGGGAACTAATGAAAAACTGTTTTTT; CDR3aa: CASTWKGTNEKLFF
j_gene: TRBJ2-5; d_gene: TRBD2; abundance: NA; v_gene: TRBV5-1; CDR3nt: TGCGCCAGCAGCTTGGCCTTAGCAGCGGGGGTGGGAGAGACCCAGTACTTC; CDR3aa: CASSLALAAGVGETQYF
j_gene: TRBJ1-1; d_gene: TRBD1; abundance: NA; v_gene: TRBV9; CDR3nt: TGTGCCAGCAGCGTAGGGGACAGTGGAGGGAGGGGTGAAGCTTTCTTT; CDR3aa: CASSVGDSGGRGEAFF
j_gene: TRBJ1-5; d_gene: NA; abundance: NA; v_gene: TRBV9; CDR3nt: TGTGCCAGCAGCGTAGCTGATGTGGAAGGCCAGCCCCAGCATTTT; CDR3aa: CASSVADVEGQPQHF